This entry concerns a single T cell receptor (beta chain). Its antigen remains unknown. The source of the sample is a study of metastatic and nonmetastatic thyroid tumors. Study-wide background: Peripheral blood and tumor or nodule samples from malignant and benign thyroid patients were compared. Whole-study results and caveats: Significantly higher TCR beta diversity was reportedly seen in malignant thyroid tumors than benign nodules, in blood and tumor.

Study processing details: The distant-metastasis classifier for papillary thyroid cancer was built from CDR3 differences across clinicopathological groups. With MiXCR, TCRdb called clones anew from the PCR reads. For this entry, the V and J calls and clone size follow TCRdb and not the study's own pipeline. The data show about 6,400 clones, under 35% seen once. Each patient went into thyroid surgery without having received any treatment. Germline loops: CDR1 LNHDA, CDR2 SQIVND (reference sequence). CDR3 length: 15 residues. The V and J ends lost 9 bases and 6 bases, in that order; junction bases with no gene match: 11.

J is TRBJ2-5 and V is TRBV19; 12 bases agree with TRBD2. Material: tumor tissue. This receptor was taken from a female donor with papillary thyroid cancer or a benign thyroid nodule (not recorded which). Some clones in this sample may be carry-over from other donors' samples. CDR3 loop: CASDPGLAGGKTQYF. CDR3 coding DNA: TGTGCCAGCGATCCCGGGCTAGCGGGAGGGAAGACCCAGTACTTC.